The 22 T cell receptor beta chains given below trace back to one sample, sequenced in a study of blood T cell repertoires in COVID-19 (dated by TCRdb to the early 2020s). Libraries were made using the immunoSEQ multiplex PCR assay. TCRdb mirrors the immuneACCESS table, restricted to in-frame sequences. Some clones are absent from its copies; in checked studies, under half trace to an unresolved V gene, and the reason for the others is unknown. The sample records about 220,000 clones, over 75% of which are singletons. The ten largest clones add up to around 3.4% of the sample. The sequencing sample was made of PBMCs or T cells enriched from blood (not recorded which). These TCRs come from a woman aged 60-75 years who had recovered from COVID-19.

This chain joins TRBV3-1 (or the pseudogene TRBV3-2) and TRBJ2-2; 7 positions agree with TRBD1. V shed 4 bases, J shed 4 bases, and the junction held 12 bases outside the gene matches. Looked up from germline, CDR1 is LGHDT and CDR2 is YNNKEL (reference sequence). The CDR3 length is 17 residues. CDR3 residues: CASSLSSTGSGTGELFF. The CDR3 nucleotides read TGTGCCAGCAGCCTATCCTCGACAGGGTCCGGCACCGGGGAGCTGTTTTTT.

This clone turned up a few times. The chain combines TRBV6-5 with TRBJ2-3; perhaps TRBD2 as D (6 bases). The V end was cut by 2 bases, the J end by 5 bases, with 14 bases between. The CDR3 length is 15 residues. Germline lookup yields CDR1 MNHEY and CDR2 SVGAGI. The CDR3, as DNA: TGTGCCAGCAGTTACGGTCCCGGGAGCGGAGATACGCAGTATTTT. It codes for CASSYGPGSGDTQYF.

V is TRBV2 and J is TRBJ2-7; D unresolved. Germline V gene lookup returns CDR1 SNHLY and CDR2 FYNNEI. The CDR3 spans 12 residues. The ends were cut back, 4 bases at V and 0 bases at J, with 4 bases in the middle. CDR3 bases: TGTGCCAGCAGTGGGCTCTCCTACGAGCAGTACTTC. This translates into CASSGLSYEQYF.

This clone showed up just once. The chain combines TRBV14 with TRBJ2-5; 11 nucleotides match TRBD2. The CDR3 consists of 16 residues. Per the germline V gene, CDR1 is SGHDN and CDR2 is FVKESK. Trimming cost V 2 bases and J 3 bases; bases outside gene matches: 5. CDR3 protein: CASSQLLAGAEETQYF. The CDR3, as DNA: TGTGCCAGCAGCCAACTACTAGCGGGAGCAGAAGAGACCCAGTACTTC.

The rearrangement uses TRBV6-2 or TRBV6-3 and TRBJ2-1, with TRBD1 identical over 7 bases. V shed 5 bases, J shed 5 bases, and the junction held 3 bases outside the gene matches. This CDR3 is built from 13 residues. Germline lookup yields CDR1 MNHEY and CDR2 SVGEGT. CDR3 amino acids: CASSGDSNNEQFF. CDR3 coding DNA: TGTGCCAGCAGTGGGGACAGTAACAATGAGCAGTTCTTC.

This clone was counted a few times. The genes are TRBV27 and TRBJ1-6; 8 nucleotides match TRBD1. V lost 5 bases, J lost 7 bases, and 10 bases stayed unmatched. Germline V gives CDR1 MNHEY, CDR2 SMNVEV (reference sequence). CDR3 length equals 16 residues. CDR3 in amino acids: CASSPPQGAKNSPLHF. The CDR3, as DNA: TGTGCCAGCAGTCCCCCCCAGGGGGCGAAGAATTCACCCCTCCACTTT.

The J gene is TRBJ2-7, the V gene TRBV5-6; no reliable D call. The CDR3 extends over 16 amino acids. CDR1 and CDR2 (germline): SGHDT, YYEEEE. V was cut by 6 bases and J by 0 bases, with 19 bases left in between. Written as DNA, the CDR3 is TGTGCCAGCACCCCCCCAACAGTCTCCAGCTCCTACGAGCAGTACTTC. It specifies CASTPPTVSSSYEQYF.

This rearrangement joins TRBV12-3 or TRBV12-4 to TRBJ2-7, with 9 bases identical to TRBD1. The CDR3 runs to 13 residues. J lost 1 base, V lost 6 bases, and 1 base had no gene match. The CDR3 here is CASRGTGSYEQYF. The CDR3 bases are TGTGCCAGCAGGGGGACAGGGTCCTACGAGCAGTACTTC.

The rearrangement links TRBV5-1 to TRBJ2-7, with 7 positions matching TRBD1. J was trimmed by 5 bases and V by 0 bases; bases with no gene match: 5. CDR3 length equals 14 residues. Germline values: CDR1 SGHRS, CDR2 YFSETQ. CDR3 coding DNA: TGCGCCAGCAGCTTGGGACAGGGTAGAAACGAGCAGTACTTC. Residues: CASSLGQGRNEQYF.

The DNA for the CDR3 is TGTGCCAGCAGTTTATTGCGGGACCGATACTACGAGCAGTACTTC. Its translation is CASSLLRDRYYEQYF. V is TRBV5-4 and J is TRBJ2-7, with D perhaps matching TRBD2 (6 bases). The CDR3 extends over 15 amino acids. V lost 5 bases and J lost 3, with 18 bases in between. Germline CDR1 SGHNT, CDR2 YYREEE (reference sequence).

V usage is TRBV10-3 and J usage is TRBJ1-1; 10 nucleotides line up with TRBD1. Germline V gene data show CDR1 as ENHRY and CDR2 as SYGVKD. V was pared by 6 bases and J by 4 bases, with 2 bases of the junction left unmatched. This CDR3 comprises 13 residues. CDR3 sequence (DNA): TGTGCCATCAGCCGGGACAGGGGCACTGAAGCTTTCTTT. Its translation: CAISRDRGTEAFF.

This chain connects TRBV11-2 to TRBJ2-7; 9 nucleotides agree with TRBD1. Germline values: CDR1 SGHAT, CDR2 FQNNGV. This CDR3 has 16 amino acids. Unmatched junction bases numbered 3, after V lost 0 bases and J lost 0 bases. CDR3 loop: CASSLEGDRVSYEQYF. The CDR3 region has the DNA TGTGCCAGCAGCTTAGAAGGGGACAGGGTCTCCTACGAGCAGTACTTC.

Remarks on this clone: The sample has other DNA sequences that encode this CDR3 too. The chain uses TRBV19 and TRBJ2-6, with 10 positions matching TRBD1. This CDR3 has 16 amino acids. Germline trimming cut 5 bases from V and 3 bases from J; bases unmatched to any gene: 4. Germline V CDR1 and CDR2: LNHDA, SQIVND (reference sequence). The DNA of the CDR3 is TGTGCCAGTAGTCGACAGGGGGCGGGTGGGGCCAACGTCCTGACTTTC. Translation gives CASSRQGAGGANVLTF.

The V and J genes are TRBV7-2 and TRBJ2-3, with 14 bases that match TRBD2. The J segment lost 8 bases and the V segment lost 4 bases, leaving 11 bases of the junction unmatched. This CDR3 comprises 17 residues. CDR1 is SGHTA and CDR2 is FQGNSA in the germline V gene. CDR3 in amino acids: CASSWGLAGELLGTQYF. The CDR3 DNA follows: TGTGCCAGCAGCTGGGGACTAGCGGGGGAGCTCCTGGGTACGCAGTATTTT. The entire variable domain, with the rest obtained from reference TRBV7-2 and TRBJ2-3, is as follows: GAGVSQSPSNKVTEKGKDVELRCDPISGHTALYWYRQSLGQGLEFLIYFQGNSAPDKSGLPSDRFSAERTGGSVSTLTIQRTQQEDSAVYLCASSWGLAGELLGTQYFGPGTRLTVL.

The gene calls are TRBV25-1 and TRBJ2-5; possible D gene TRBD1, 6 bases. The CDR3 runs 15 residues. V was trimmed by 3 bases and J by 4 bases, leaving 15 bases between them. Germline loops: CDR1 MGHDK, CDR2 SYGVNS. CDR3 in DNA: TGTGCCAGCAGTGACGGACAGTGGCTGGGAGAGACCCAGTACTTC. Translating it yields CASSDGQWLGETQYF.

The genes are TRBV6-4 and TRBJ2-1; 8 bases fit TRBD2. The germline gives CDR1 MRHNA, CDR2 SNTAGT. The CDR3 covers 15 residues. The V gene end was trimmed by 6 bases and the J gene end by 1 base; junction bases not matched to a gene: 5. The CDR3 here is CASSGTSGSYNEQFF. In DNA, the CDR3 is TGTGCCAGCAGCGGAACTAGCGGTTCCTACAATGAGCAGTTCTTC.

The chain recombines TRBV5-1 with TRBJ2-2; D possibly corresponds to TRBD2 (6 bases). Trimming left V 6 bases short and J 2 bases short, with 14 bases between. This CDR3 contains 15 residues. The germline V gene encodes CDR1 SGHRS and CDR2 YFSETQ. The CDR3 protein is CASNWQGGNTGELFF. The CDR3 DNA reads TGCGCCAGCAATTGGCAGGGAGGAAACACCGGGGAGCTGTTTTTT.

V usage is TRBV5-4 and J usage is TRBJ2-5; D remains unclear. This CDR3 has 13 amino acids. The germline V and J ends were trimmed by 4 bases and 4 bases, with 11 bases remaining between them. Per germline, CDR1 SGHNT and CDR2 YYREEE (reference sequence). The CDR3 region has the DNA TGTGCCAGCAGCCCTCAAGTGGCAGAGACCCAGTACTTC. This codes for CASSPQVAETQYF.

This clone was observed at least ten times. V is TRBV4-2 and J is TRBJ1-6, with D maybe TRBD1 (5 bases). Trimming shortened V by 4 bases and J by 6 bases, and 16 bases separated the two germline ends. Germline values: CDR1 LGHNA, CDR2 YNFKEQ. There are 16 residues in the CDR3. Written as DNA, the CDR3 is TGTGCCAGCAGCCCCCGGGGGAGATCTTTTAATTCACCCCTCCACTTT. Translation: CASSPRGRSFNSPLHF.

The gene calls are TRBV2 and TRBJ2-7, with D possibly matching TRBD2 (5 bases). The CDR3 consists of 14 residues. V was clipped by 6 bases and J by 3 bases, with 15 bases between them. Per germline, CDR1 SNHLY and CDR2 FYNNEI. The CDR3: CASSERGSYYEQYF. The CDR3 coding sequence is TGTGCCAGCAGCGAAAGAGGGTCCTACTACGAGCAGTACTTC.

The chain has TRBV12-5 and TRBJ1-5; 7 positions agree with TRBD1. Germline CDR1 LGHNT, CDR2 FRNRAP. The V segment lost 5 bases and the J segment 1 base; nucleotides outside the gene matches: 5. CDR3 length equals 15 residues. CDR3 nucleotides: TGTGCTAGTGGTCGGGACAGCCGAAGCAATCAGCCCCAGCATTTT. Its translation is CASGRDSRSNQPQHF.

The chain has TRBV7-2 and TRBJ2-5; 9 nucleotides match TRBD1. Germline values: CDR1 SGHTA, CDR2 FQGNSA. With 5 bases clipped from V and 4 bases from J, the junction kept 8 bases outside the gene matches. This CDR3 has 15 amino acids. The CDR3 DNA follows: TGTGCCAGCAGCCTCCCGACAGGGGGTCGAGAGACCCAGTACTTC. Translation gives CASSLPTGGRETQYF.